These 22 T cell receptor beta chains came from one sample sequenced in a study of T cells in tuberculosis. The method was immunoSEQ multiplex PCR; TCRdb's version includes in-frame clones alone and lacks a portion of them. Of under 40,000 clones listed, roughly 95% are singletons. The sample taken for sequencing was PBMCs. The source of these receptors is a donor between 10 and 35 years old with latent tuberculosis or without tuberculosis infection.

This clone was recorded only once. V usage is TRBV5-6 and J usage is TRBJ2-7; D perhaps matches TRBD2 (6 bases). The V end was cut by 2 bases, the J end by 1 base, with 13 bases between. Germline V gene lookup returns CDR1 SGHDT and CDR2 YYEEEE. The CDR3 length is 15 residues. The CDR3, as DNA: TGTGCCAGCAGCTTCGAGTTTGGGAGGTCCTACGAGCAGTACTTC. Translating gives CASSFEFGRSYEQYF.

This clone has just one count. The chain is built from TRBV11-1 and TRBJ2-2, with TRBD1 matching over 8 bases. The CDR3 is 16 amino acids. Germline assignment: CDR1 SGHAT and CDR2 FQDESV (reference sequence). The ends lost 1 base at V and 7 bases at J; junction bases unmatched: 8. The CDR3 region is CASSLGAQGGGGELFF. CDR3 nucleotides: TGTGCCAGCAGCTTAGGAGCACAGGGGGGTGGCGGGGAGCTGTTTTTT.

CDR3 amino acids: CASSETSGRTDTQYF. The CDR3 DNA reads TGTGCCAGCAGCGAGACTAGCGGCCGCACAGATACGCAGTATTTT. The V call is TRBV9, the J call TRBJ2-3; 9 bases fit TRBD2. Germline V gene sequence: CDR1 SGDLS, CDR2 YYNGEE. CDR3 size: 15 residues. V was pared by 3 bases and J by 1 base, with 3 bases of the junction left unmatched.

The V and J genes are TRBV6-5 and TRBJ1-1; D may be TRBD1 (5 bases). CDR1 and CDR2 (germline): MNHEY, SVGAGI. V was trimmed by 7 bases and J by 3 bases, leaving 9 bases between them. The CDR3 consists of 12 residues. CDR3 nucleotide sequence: TGTGCCAGCAAGGGGTTAGACACTGAAGCTTTCTTT. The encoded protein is CASKGLDTEAFF.

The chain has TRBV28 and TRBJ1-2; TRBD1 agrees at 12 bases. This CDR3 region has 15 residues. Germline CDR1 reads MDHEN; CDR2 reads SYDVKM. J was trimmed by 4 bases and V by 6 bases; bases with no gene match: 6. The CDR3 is CASREGTGGAYGYTF. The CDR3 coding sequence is TGTGCCAGCAGGGAAGGGACAGGGGGCGCCTATGGCTACACCTTC.

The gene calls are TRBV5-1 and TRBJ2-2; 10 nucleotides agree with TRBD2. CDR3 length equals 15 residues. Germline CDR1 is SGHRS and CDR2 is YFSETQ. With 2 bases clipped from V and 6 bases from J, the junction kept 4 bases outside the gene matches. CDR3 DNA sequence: TGCGCCAGCAGCTTAAGCGGGAGGGACGCCGGGGAGCTGTTTTTT. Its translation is CASSLSGRDAGELFF.

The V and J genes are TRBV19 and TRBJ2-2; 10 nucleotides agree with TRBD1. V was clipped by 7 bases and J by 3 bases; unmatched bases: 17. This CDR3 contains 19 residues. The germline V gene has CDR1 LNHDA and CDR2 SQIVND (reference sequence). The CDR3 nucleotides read TGTGCCAGTACGGCCCCCGGGACAGGGGTGGAAAAGTACACCGGGGAGCTGTTTTTT. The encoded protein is CASTAPGTGVEKYTGELFF.

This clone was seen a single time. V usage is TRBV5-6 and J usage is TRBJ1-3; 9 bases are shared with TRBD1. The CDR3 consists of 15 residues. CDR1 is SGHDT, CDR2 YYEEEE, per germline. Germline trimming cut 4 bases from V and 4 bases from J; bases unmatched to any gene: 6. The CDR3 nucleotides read TGTGCCAGCAGCCGGGGACAGGGAACAGGAAACACCATATATTTT. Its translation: CASSRGQGTGNTIYF.

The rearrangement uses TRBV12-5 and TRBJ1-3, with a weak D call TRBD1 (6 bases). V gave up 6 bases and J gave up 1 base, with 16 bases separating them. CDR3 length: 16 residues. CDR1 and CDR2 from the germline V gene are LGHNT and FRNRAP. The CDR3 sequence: CASGLTLQGSGNTIYF. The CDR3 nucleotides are TGTGCTAGTGGCCTTACTCTACAGGGATCTGGAAACACCATATATTTT.

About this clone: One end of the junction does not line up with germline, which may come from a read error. This CDR3 reads CASSHRGTATDPEF. CDR3 sequence (DNA): TGTGCCAGCAGCCACCGGGGGACAGCCACCGACCCCGAATTT. V and J are TRBV16 and TRBJ1-1; 7 bases are a match to TRBD1. The CDR3 totals 14 residues. Germline V gene lookup returns CDR1 KGHSY and CDR2 FQNENV. The variable domain in full, completed from reference TRBV16 and TRBJ1-1, reads GEEVAQTPKHLVRGEGQKAKLYCAPIKGHSYVFWYQQVLKNEFKFLISFQNENVFDETGMPKERFSAKCLPNSPCSLEIQATKLEDSAVYFCASSHRGTATDPEFGQGTRLTVV.

CDR3 nucleotides: TGTGCCAGCTCACCTTCCCGCCAGGAACCCGAGCAGTACTTC. Translating gives CASSPSRQEPEQYF. The V and J genes are TRBV18 and TRBJ2-7; D unclear. Germline loops: CDR1 KGHSH, CDR2 LQKENI. The germline V and J ends were trimmed by 3 bases and 6 bases, with 15 bases remaining between them. This CDR3 has 14 amino acids.

The CDR3 protein is CASSGYLGTGPADTEAFF. Here the CDR3 DNA reads TGTGCCAGCAGTGGATACCTGGGGACAGGGCCCGCGGACACTGAAGCTTTCTTT. The chain employs TRBV25-1 and TRBJ1-1, with TRBD1 matching over 9 bases. CDR1 and CDR2 from the germline V gene are MGHDK and SYGVNS. The CDR3 length is 18 residues. The J segment lost 3 bases and the V segment lost 4 bases, leaving 15 bases of the junction unmatched. Variable domain in full (rest from reference TRBV25-1 and TRBJ1-1): EADIYQTPRYLVIGTGKKITLECSQTMGHDKMYWYQQDPGMELHLIHYSYGVNSTEKGDLSSESTVSRIRTEHFPLTLESARPSHTSQYLCASSGYLGTGPADTEAFFGQGTRLTVV.

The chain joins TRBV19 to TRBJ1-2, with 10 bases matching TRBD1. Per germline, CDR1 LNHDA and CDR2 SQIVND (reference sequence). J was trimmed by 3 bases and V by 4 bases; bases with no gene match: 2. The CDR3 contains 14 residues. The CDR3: CASSRGTGDYGYTF. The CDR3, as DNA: TGTGCCAGTAGTAGGGGGACAGGGGACTATGGCTACACCTTC.

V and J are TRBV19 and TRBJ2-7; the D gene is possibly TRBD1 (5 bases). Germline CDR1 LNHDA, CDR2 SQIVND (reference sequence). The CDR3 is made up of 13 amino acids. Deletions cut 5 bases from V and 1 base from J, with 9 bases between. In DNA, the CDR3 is TGTGCCAGTAGTGGCCAGGGTTCCTACGAGCAGTACTTC. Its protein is CASSGQGSYEQYF.

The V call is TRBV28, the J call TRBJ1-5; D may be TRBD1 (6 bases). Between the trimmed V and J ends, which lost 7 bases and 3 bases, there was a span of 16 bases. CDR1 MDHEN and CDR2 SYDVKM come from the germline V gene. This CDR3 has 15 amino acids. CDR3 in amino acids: CASTFRGGYNQPQHF. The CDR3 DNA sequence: TGTGCCAGCACCTTTCGAGGGGGTTACAATCAGCCCCAGCATTTT.

This CDR3 reads CASSQVSVPYEQYF. CDR3 sequence (DNA): TGCGCCAGCAGCCAAGTTAGTGTGCCCTACGAGCAGTACTTC. V gene TRBV4-1 combines with J gene TRBJ2-7; D ambiguous. Trimming removed 1 base at V and 2 bases at J, with 9 bases between. The CDR3 runs to 14 residues. Per the germline V gene, CDR1 is MGHRA and CDR2 is YSYEKL.

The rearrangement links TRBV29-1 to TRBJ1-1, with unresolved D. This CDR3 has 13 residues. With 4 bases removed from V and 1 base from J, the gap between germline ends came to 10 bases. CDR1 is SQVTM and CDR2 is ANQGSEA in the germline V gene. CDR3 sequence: CSVVKRSNTEAFF. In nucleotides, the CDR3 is TGCAGCGTTGTGAAACGGTCGAACACTGAAGCTTTCTTT. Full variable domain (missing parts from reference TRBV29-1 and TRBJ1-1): SAVISQKPSRDICQRGTSLTIQCQVDSQVTMMFWYRQQPGQSLTLIATANQGSEATYESGFVIDKFPISRPNLTFSTLTVSNMSPEDSSIYLCSVVKRSNTEAFFGQGTRLTVV.

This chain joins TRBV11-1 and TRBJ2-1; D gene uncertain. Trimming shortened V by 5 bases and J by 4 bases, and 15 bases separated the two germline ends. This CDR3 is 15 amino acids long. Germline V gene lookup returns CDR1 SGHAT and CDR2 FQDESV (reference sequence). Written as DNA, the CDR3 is TGTGCCAGCAGCCCCTACAGCACACCTTACAATGAGCAGTTCTTC. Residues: CASSPYSTPYNEQFF. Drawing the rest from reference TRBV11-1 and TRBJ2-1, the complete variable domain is EAEVAQSPRYKITEKSQAVAFWCDPISGHATLYWYRQILGQGPELLVQFQDESVVDDSQLPKDRFSAERLKGVDSTLKIQPAELGDSAMYLCASSPYSTPYNEQFFGPGTRLTVL.

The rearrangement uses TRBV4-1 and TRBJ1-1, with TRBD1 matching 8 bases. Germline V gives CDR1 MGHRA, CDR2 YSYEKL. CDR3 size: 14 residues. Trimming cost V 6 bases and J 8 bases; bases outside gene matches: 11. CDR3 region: CASSFDRGRGEAFF. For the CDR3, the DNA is TGCGCCAGCAGTTTTGACAGGGGTCGGGGAGAAGCTTTCTTT.

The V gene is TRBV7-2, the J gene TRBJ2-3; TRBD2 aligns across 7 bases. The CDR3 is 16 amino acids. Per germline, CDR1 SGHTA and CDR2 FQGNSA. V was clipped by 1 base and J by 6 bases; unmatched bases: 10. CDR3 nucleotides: TGTGCCAGCAGCTTAGTCGGGGCGGGAGTGCCCGATACGCAGTATTTT. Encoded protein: CASSLVGAGVPDTQYF.

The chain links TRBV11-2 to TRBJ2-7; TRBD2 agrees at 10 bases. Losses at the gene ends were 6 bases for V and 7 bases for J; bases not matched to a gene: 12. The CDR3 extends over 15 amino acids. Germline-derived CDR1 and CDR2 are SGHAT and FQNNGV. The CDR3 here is CASSYAAGGPEEQYF. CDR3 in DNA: TGTGCCAGCAGTTATGCAGCGGGAGGGCCCGAGGAGCAGTACTTC.

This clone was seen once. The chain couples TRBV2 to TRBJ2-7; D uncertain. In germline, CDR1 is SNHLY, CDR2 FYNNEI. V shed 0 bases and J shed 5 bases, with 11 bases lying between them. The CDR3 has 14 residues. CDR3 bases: TGTGCCAGCAGTGAAGCGCGAACTTTCCACGAGCAGTACTTC. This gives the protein CASSEARTFHEQYF.